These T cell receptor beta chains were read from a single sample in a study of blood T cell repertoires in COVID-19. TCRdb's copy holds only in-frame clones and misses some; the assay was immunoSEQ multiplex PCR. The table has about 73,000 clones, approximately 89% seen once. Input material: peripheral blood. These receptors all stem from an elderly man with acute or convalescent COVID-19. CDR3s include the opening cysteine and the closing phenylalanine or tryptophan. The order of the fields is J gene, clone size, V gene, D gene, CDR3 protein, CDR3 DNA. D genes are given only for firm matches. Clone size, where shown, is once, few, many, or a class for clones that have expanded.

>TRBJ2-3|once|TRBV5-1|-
CASSAGRGRIDTQYF
TGCGCCAGCAGCGCGGGACGGGGTAGAATAGATACGCAGTATTTT
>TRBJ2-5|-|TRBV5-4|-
CASSSPKVEVEETQYF
TGTGCCAGCAGCTCCCCCAAGGTGGAGGTCGAAGAGACCCAGTACTTC
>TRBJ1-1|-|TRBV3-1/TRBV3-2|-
CASSQDRGRPVVTEAFF
TGTGCCAGCAGCCAAGACAGGGGCCGGCCGGTGGTCACTGAAGCTTTCTTT
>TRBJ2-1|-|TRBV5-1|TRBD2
CASSLRRLAGLSSYNEQFF
TGCGCCAGCAGCTTGAGAAGACTAGCGGGCCTCAGCTCCTACAATGAGCAGTTCTTC
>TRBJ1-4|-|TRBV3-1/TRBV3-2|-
CASSQEVYATNEKLFF
TGTGCCAGCAGCCAAGAGGTCTATGCAACTAATGAAAAACTGTTTTTT
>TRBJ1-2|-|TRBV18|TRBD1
CASSRRDRNYGYTF
TGTGCCAGCTCACGCCGGGACAGGAATTATGGCTACACCTTC
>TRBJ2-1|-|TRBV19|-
CASTSRTPRYNEQFF
TGTGCCAGTACCTCCCGGACACCCAGATACAATGAGCAGTTCTTC
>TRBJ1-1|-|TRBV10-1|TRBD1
CASSITGGTEAFF
TGCGCCAGCAGTATTACAGGGGGCACTGAAGCTTTCTTT
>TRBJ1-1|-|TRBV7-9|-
CASGTGMAEAFF
TGTGCCAGCGGCACAGGAATGGCTGAAGCTTTCTTT
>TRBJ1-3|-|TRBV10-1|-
CATSKGAGNTIYF
TGCGCCACCTCGAAAGGGGCTGGAAACACCATATATTTT
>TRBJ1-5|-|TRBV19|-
CASSWTAADQPQHF
TGTGCCAGTAGTTGGACTGCTGCCGATCAGCCCCAGCATTTT
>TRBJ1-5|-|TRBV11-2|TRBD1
CASSLDRVGQPQHF
TGTGCCAGCAGCTTGGACAGGGTCGGTCAGCCCCAGCATTTT
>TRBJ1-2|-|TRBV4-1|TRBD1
CASSLTGGLGYGYTF
TGCGCCAGCAGCCTGACAGGGGGCTTAGGCTATGGCTACACCTTC
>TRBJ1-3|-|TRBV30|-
CARGVGNTIYF
TGTGCCAGAGGCGTTGGAAACACCATATATTTT
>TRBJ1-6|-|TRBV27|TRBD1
CASSSDRGNSPLHF
TGTGCCAGCAGTTCGGACAGGGGCAATTCACCCCTCCACTTT
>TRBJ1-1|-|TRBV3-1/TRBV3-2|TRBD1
CASSQAPLTGYTEAFF
TGTGCCAGCAGCCAAGCCCCCCTGACAGGGTATACTGAAGCTTTCTTT
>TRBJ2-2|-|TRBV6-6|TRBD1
CASSYDPGQLSGELFF
TGTGCCAGCAGTTACGATCCGGGACAGTTATCCGGGGAGCTGTTTTTT
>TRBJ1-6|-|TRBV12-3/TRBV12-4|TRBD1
CASRGTVNSPLHF
TGTGCCAGCAGGGGGACAGTGAATTCACCCCTCCACTTT
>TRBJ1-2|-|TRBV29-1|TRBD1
CSVEDRGNYGYTF
TGCAGCGTTGAAGACAGGGGGAACTATGGCTACACCTTC
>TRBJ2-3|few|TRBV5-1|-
CASSTTGGNADTQYF
TGCGCCAGCAGCACCACCGGAGGGAACGCAGATACGCAGTATTTT
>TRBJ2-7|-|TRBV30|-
CAWSVFGAKTFGQYF
TGTGCCTGGAGTGTTTTCGGAGCGAAGACCTTCGGGCAGTACTTC
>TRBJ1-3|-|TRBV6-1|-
CASSYEGAGNTIYF
TGTGCCAGCAGTTATGAGGGGGCTGGAAACACCATATATTTT
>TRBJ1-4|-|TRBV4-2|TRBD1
CASSQADRVGEKLFF
TGTGCCAGCAGCCAAGCAGACAGGGTGGGTGAAAAACTGTTTTTT
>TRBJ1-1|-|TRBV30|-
CAWSFRTIGGFF
TGTGCCTGGAGTTTCCGGACAATAGGGGGTTTCTTT
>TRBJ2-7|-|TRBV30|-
CAWSAPVRGNVHEQYF
TGTGCCTGGAGTGCCCCTGTCCGGGGGAATGTCCACGAGCAGTACTTC
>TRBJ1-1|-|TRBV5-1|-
CASSLDRAVGGTEAFF
TGCGCCAGCAGCTTGGACAGGGCTGTCGGTGGGACTGAAGCTTTCTTT
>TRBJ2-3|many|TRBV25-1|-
CASSEYETTGDTQYF
TGTGCCAGCAGTGAATATGAGACCACGGGAGATACGCAGTATTTT
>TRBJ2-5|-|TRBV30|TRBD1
CAWSRDSQETQYF
TGTGCCTGGAGCCGGGACAGCCAAGAGACCCAGTACTTC
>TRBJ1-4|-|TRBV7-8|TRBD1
CASSTPGTGGSKLFF
TGTGCCAGCAGCACACCCGGGACAGGGGGCTCAAAACTGTTTTTT
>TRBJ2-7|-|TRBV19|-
CASSRRPSPTDEQYF
TGTGCCAGTAGTAGGAGACCCTCCCCAACCGACGAGCAGTACTTC
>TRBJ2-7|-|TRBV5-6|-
CASSLATGVHEQYF
TGTGCCAGCAGCTTGGCCACAGGTGTCCACGAGCAGTACTTC
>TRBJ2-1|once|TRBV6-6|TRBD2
CASSSGTSGSNEQFF
TGTGCCAGCAGTTCCGGGACTAGCGGGAGCAATGAGCAGTTCTTC
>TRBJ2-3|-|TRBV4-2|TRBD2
CASSQDGRAGAITDTQYF
TGTGCCAGCAGCCAAGACGGTCGAGCGGGGGCGATCACAGATACGCAGTATTTT
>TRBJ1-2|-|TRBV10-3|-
CAISEQGLGGYTF
TGTGCCATCAGTGAGCAGGGATTGGGAGGCTACACCTTC
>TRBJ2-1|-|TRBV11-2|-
CASSHRDFVNEQFF
TGTGCCAGCAGCCACCGGGACTTTGTAAATGAGCAGTTCTTC
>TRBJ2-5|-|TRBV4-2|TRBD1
CASSHRQGSETQYF
TGTGCCAGCAGCCACCGACAGGGATCAGAGACCCAGTACTTC
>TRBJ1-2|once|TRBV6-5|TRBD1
CAIGTGQGNYGYTF
TGTGCCATCGGGACTGGACAGGGTAACTATGGCTACACCTTC
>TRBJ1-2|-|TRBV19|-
CASSMGSGYTF
TGTGCCAGTAGTATGGGGAGTGGCTACACCTTC
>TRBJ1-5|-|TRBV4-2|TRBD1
CASSRDTGTVERQPQHF
TGTGCCAGCAGCCGCGACACCGGGACAGTGGAGCGTCAGCCCCAGCATTTT
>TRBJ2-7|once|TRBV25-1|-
CASITQTGRAYEQYF
TGTGCCAGCATCACGCAGACAGGACGGGCCTACGAGCAGTACTTC
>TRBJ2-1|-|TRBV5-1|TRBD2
CASSLGSSGNNEQFF
TGCGCCAGCAGCTTGGGGTCTAGCGGGAACAATGAGCAGTTCTTC
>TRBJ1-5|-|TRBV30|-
CAWSRRSNQPQHF
TGTGCCTGGTCTAGAAGGAGCAATCAGCCCCAGCATTTT
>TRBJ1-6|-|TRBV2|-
CASLDSSYNSPLHF
TGTGCCAGCCTGGACAGCTCCTATAATTCACCCCTCCACTTT
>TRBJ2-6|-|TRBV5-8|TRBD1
CASIKTGGTGANVLTF
TGTGCCAGCATCAAGACAGGGGGGACCGGGGCCAACGTCCTGACTTTC
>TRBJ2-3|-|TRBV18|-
CASSPSWGHGDTQYF
TGTGCCAGCTCACCATCGTGGGGCCATGGAGATACGCAGTATTTT
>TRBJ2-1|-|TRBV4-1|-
CASSQYEGVPNEQFF
TGCGCCAGCAGCCAATACGAGGGGGTCCCCAATGAGCAGTTCTTC
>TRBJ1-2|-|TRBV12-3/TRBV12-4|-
CASSANNYGYTF
TGTGCCAGCAGTGCGAATAACTATGGCTACACCTTC
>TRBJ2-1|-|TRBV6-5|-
CASTDSYNEQFF
TGTGCCAGCACAGACTCCTACAATGAGCAGTTCTTC
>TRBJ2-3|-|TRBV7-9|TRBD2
CASFGASGLSTDTQYF
TGTGCCTCCTTTGGGGCTAGCGGGCTTAGCACAGATACGCAGTATTTT
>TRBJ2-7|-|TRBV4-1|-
CASSGTTASYEQYF
TGCGCCAGCAGCGGAACTACCGCCTCCTACGAGCAGTACTTC
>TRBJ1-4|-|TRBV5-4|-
CASSLDRATNEKLFF
TGTGCCAGCAGCTTGGACAGGGCAACTAATGAAAAACTGTTTTTT